The next 15 T cell receptor beta chains were all read from a single sample in a study of OX40 agonist ivuxolimab in advanced cancers. Using immunoSEQ multiplex PCR, the repertoire was profiled, and TCRdb retains in-frame clones only, with some absent. The top ten hold roughly 5.2% of the sample, which has 75,000 to 100,000 clones, 84% seen once. The sample in question was CD4+ or CD8+ T cells sorted from blood, obtained in a trial of the OX40 agonist ivuxolimab. The receptor source for this set is an adult with an advanced solid tumor such as melanoma, head and neck, liver or kidney cancer.

The V gene is TRBV15, the J gene TRBJ2-2; D remains ambiguous. Trimming removed 5 bases from V and 1 base from J, with 11 bases in between. CDR1 and CDR2 from the germline V gene are LNHNV and YYDKDF (reference sequence). The CDR3 is 15 amino acids. DNA of the CDR3: TGTGCCACCAGCCCAAAAATCGTGAACACCGGGGAGCTGTTTTTT. Its translation: CATSPKIVNTGELFF.

This sequence joins TRBV30 and TRBJ1-2, with a possible D match to TRBD1 (5 bases). The CDR3 loop spans 14 amino acids. V was cut by 0 bases and J by 5 bases, with 13 bases left in between. CDR1 and CDR2 from the germline V gene are GTSNPN and SVGIG (reference sequence). In DNA form, the CDR3 reads TGTGCCTGGAGTGTACTTCGACAGAAGTATGGCTACACCTTC. This gives the protein CAWSVLRQKYGYTF.

The V gene is TRBV4-2, the J gene TRBJ1-2; a possible D gene is TRBD1 (5 bases). The CDR3 extends over 14 amino acids. Trimming took off 0 bases at V and 4 bases at J, with 9 bases between the two ends. Germline values: CDR1 LGHNA, CDR2 YNFKEQ. The CDR3 is CASSQETGSYGYTF. The DNA for the CDR3 is TGTGCCAGCAGCCAAGAAACAGGATCCTATGGCTACACCTTC.

This chain joins TRBV5-8 and TRBJ1-2; TRBD1 matches at 8 bases. The CDR3 spans 15 residues. CDR1 and CDR2 (germline): SGHTS, YDEGEE. With V trimmed by 5 bases and J by 7 bases, 13 bases remained unmatched. The CDR3 nucleotides are TGTGCCAGCAGACTAAATACAGGGGGAATTTCTGGCTACACCTTC. It codes for CASRLNTGGISGYTF.

The CDR3 spells CASTESSNYGYTF. The DNA of the CDR3 is TGTGCCAGCACAGAGTCCAGTAACTATGGCTACACCTTC. The gene calls are TRBV9 and TRBJ1-2; D unresolved. CDR1 and CDR2 (germline): SGDLS, YYNGEE. This CDR3 contains 13 residues. V lost 6 bases and J 1 base, leaving 10 bases between the germline ends.

This clone was recorded once. The chain employs TRBV5-8 and TRBJ2-7, with D unclear. V was clipped by 6 bases and J by 7 bases, with 17 bases between them. The CDR3 runs 13 residues. CDR1 is SGHTS and CDR2 is YDEGEE in the germline V gene. The CDR3 spells CASNEQKPTEQYF. CDR3 bases: TGTGCCAGCAACGAACAGAAGCCTACGGAGCAGTACTTC.

The J gene is TRBJ1-5, the V gene TRBV19; a possible D gene is TRBD1 (6 bases). CDR3 length: 13 amino acids. From germline, CDR1 is LNHDA and CDR2 SQIVND (reference sequence). Trimming removed 5 bases at V and 3 bases at J, with 8 bases between. CDR3 DNA sequence: TGTGCCAGTAGTCGGGGGCCCAATCAGCCCCAGCATTTT. As protein: CASSRGPNQPQHF.

This chain uses TRBV4-3 with TRBJ1-2, with 10 positions matching TRBD1. The V gene end was trimmed by 0 bases and the J gene end by 3 bases; junction bases not matched to a gene: 7. The CDR3 sequence is 17 residues long. Germline CDR1 and CDR2: LGHNA and YSLEER. The DNA of the CDR3 is TGCGCCAGCAGCCAAGAAGGGGTGACAGGGGGCTACTATGGCTACACCTTC. Its translation: CASSQEGVTGGYYGYTF.

This clone came up once. The rearrangement links TRBV5-8 to TRBJ1-5; no clear D. This CDR3 region has 12 residues. V was trimmed by 4 bases and J by 3 bases, leaving 5 bases between them. Germline CDR1 and CDR2: SGHTS and YDEGEE. The CDR3 nucleotides are TGTGCCAGCAGCCCAACCAATCAGCCCCAGCATTTT. Protein sequence: CASSPTNQPQHF.

The chain employs TRBV14 and TRBJ2-2; 8 bases match TRBD1. V was pared by 4 bases and J by 8 bases, with 6 bases of the junction left unmatched. The CDR3 consists of 14 residues. Germline V CDR1 and CDR2: SGHDN, FVKESK. CDR3 sequence (DNA): TGTGCCAGCAGCCCTGGACAGGGTCGGGGGGAGCTGTTTTTT. It is translated as CASSPGQGRGELFF.

The chain employs TRBV19 and TRBJ1-2, with D possibly matching TRBD1 (6 bases). From germline, CDR1 is LNHDA and CDR2 SQIVND (reference sequence). The CDR3 contains 16 residues. Trimming removed 2 bases at V and 5 bases at J, with 18 bases between. This chain's CDR3 is CASSILYRAPPYGYTF. The CDR3 DNA reads as TGTGCCAGTAGTATACTGTACAGGGCCCCTCCTTATGGCTACACCTTC.

The J gene is TRBJ2-7, the V gene TRBV5-1; D gene uncertain. Germline V CDR1 and CDR2: SGHRS, YFSETQ. Deletions cut 0 bases from V and 0 bases from J, with 7 bases between. The CDR3 extends over 14 amino acids. The CDR3 DNA reads as TGCGCCAGCAGCTTGGACTCGAGCTCCTACGAGCAGTACTTC. Its translation is CASSLDSSSYEQYF.

V gene TRBV5-1 combines with J gene TRBJ2-7, with 8 bases identical to TRBD1. The CDR3 spans 14 residues. Germline CDR1 reads SGHRS; CDR2 reads YFSETQ. V lost 0 bases to trimming and J lost 6 bases; unmatched junction nucleotides: 5. CDR3 bases: TGCGCCAGCAGCTTGGTCGGACAGGGTACCGAGCAGTACTTC. Translated: CASSLVGQGTEQYF.

The chain links TRBV11-2 to TRBJ2-4; 8 bases fit TRBD2. J gave up 1 base and V 6 bases, and 8 bases lay outside the gene matches. This CDR3 has 16 residues. From germline, CDR1 is SGHAT and CDR2 FQNNGV. CDR3 sequence (DNA): TGTGCCAGCAGAACCGGGACTAGATCTGCCAAAAACATTCAGTACTTC. Its translation: CASRTGTRSAKNIQYF.

This clone was detected only a few times. The chain has TRBV7-2 and TRBJ2-1; TRBD2 matches 11 bases. Germline V gene data show CDR1 as SGHTA and CDR2 as FQGNSA. The V and J ends lost 5 bases and 2 bases, in that order; junction bases with no gene match: 2. This CDR3 has 15 residues. As DNA, the CDR3 is TGTGCCAGCAGCAAGACTAGCGGGACCTACAATGAGCAGTTCTTC. This codes for CASSKTSGTYNEQFF. Filled out from reference TRBV7-2 and TRBJ2-1, the complete variable domain reads GAGVSQSPSNKVTEKGKDVELRCDPISGHTALYWYRQSLGQGLEFLIYFQGNSAPDKSGLPSDRFSAERTGGSVSTLTIQRTQQEDSAVYLCASSKTSGTYNEQFFGPGTRLTVL.